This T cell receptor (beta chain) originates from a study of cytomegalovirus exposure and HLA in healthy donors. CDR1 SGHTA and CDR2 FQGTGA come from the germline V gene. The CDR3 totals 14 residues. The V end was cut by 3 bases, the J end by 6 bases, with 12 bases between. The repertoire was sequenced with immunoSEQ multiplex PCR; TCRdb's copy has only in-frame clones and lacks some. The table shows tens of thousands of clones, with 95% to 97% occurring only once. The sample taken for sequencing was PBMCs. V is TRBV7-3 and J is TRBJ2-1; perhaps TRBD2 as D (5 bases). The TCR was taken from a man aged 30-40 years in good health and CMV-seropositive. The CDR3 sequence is CASSFSGMGNEQFF. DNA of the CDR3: TGTGCCAGCAGCTTTTCGGGAATGGGCAATGAGCAGTTCTTC.